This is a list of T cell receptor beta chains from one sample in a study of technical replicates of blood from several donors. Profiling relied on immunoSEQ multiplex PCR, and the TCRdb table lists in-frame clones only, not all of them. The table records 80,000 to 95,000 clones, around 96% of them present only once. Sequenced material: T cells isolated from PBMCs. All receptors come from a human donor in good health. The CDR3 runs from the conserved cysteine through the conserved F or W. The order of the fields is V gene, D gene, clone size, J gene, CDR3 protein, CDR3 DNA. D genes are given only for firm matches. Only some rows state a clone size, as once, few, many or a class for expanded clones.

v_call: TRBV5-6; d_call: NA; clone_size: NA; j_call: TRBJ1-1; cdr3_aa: CASSFSGITEAFF; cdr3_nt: TGTGCCAGCAGCTTTTCAGGGATCACTGAAGCTTTCTTT
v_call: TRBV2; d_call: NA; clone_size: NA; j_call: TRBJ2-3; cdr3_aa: CASSARASADTQYF; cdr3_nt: TGTGCCAGCAGCGCAAGAGCGTCCGCAGATACGCAGTATTTT
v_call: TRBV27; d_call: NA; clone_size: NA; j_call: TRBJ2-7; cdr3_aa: CASSQGYEQYF; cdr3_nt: TGTGCCAGCAGCCAGGGGTACGAGCAGTACTTC
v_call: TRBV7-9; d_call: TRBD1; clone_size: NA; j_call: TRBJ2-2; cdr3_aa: CASSKQGQNTGELFF; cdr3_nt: TGTGCCAGCAGCAAACAGGGGCAGAACACCGGGGAGCTGTTTTTT
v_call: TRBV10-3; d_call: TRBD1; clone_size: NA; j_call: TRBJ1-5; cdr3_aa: CAISVIGGDRQHF; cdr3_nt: TGTGCCATCAGTGTTATCGGAGGGGACAGGCAGCATTTT
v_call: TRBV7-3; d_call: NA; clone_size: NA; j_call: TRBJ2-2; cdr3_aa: CASSPGVGTPNTGELFF; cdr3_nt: TGTGCCAGCAGCCCCGGAGTCGGGACACCGAACACCGGGGAGCTGTTTTTT
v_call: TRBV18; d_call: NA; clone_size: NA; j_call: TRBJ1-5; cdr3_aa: CASSPTNQPQHF; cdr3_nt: TGTGCCAGCTCACCTACTAATCAGCCCCAGCATTTT
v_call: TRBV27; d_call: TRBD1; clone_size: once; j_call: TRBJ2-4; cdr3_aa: CASSLGQGLAKNIQYF; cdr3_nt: TGTGCCAGCAGTTTAGGACAGGGCCTAGCCAAAAACATTCAGTACTTC
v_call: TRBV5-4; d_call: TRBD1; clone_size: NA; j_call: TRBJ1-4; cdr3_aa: CASSLGVGQGFVTNEKLFF; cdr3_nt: TGTGCCAGCAGCTTGGGCGTTGGACAGGGGTTTGTGACTAATGAAAAACTGTTTTTT
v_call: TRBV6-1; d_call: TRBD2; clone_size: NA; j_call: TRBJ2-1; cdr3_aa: CASSEWTSPYNEQFF; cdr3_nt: TGTGCCAGCAGTGAATGGACTAGCCCCTACAATGAGCAGTTCTTC
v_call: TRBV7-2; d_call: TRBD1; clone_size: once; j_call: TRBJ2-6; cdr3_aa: CASSLGGTGVLLGANVLTF; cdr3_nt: TGTGCCAGCAGCTTAGGAGGGACAGGGGTGCTCTTGGGGGCCAACGTCCTGACTTTC
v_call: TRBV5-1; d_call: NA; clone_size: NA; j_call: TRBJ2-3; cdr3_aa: CASSLRETADTQYF; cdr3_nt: TGCGCCAGCAGCTTAAGGGAGACGGCAGATACGCAGTATTTT
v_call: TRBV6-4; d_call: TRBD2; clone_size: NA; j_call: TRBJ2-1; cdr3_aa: CASSEGTSGRISEQFF; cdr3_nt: TGTGCCAGCAGTGAGGGGACTAGCGGGAGGATTAGTGAGCAGTTCTTC
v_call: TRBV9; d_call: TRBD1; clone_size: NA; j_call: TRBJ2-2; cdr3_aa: CASSLGPQGATNTGELFF; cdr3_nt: TGTGCCAGCAGCTTAGGACCACAGGGGGCCACGAACACCGGGGAGCTGTTTTTT
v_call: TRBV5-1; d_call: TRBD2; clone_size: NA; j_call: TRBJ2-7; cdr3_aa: CASSWGTSGSYEQYF; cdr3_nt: TGCGCCAGCAGCTGGGGGACTAGCGGGAGTTACGAGCAGTACTTC
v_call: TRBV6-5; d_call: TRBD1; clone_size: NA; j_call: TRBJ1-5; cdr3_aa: CASGQGGNQPQHF; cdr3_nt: TGTGCCAGCGGACAGGGAGGAAATCAGCCCCAGCATTTT
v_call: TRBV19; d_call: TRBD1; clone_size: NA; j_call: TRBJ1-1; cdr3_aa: CASSQGAYTEAFF; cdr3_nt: TGTGCCAGTAGTCAGGGGGCTTACACTGAAGCTTTCTTT
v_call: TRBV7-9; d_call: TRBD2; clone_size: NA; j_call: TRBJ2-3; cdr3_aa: CAISLGAGGPTDTQYF; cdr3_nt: TGTGCCATCTCCCTGGGTGCGGGAGGTCCCACAGATACGCAGTATTTT
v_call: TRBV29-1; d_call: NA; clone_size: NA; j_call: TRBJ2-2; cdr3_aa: CSGGHQNTGELFF; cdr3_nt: TGCAGCGGGGGACACCAGAACACCGGGGAGCTGTTTTTT
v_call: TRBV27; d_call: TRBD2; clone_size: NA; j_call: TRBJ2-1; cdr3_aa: CASSSPSGNYNEQFF; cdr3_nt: TGTGCCAGCAGTTCCCCTAGCGGGAACTACAATGAGCAGTTCTTC
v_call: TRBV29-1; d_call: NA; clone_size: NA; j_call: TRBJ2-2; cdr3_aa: CSVADTGELFF; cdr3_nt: TGCAGCGTTGCAGACACCGGGGAGCTGTTTTTT
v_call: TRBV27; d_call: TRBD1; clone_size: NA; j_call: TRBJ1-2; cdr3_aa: CASSYRDRGPYMEGYTF; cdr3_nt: TGTGCCAGCAGTTATCGGGACAGGGGGCCCTATATGGAGGGCTACACCTTC
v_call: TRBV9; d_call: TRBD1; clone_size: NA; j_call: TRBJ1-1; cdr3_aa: CASSVESGGTEAFF; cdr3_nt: TGTGCCAGCAGCGTAGAGTCAGGGGGCACTGAAGCTTTCTTT
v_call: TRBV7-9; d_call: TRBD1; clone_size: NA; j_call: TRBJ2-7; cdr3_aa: CASSLSVGTGSYEQYF; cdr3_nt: TGTGCCAGCAGCTTATCGGTGGGGACAGGGAGCTACGAGCAGTACTTC
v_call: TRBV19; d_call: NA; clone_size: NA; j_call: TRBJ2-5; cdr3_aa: CASSQRYQETQYF; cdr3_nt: TGTGCCAGTAGTCAACGGTACCAAGAGACCCAGTACTTC
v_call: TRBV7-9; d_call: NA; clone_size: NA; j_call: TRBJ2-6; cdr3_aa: CASSLSSGANVLTF; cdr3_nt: TGTGCCAGCAGTCTTAGCTCTGGGGCCAACGTCCTGACTTTC
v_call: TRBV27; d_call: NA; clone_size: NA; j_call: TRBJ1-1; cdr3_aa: CASSTRPSGGASSF; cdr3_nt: TGTGCCAGCAGTACCCGGCCGTCGGGGGGGGCCAGCAGTTTT
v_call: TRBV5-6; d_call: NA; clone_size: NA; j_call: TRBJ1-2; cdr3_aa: CASSLPGFYFNYGYTF; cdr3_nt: TGTGCCAGCAGCTTGCCAGGCTTCTACTTTAACTATGGCTACACCTTC
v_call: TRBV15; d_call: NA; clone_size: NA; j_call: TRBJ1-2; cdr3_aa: CATSRDRTDTGYTF; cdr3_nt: TGTGCCACCAGCAGAGATCGCACGGACACAGGCTACACCTTC
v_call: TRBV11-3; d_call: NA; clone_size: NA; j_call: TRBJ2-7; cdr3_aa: CASSLRSGPFSYEQYF; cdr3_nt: TGTGCCAGCAGCTTAAGGAGTGGCCCTTTTAGCTACGAGCAGTACTTC
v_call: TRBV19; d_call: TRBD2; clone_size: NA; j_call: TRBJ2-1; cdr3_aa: CASRGGLLYNEQFF; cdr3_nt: TGTGCCAGTAGGGGGGGACTATTGTACAATGAGCAGTTCTTC
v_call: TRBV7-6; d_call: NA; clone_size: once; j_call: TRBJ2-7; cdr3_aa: CATSSAKLSYEQYF; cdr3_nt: TGTGCCACATCTAGCGCTAAGTTAAGCTACGAGCAGTACTTC
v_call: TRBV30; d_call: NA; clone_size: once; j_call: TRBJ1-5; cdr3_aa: CALGGGPYSNQPQHF; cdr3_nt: TGTGCCCTTGGGGGCGGACCTTATAGCAATCAGCCCCAGCATTTT
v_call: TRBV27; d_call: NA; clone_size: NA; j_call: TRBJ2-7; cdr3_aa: CASSFQTRYEQYF; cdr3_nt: TGTGCCAGCAGTTTCCAAACTCGCTACGAGCAGTACTTC
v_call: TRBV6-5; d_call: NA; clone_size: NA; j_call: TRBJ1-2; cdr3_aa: CASSYGLRESYGYTF; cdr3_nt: TGTGCCAGCAGTTACGGCCTGCGGGAGTCCTATGGCTACACCTTC
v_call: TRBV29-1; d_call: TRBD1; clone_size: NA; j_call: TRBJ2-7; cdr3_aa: CSGGQGSYEQYF; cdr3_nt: TGCAGCGGGGGACAGGGTAGCTACGAGCAGTACTTC
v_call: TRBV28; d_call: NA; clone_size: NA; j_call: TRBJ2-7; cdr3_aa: CASGRGLGNYEQYF; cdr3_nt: TGTGCCAGTGGGCGGGGGCTAGGTAACTACGAGCAGTACTTC
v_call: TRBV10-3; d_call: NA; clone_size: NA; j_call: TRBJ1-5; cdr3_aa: CAISESGGINQPQHF; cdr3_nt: TGTGCCATCAGTGAGTCGGGGGGGATCAATCAGCCCCAGCATTTT
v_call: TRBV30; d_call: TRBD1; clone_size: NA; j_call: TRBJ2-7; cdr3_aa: CAWSVGQGGYEQYF; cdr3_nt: TGTGCCTGGAGTGTGGGACAGGGGGGCTACGAGCAGTACTTC
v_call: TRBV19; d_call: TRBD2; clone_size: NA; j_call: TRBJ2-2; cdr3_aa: CASSIDREGTGELFF; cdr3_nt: TGTGCCAGTAGTATAGACAGGGAGGGCACCGGGGAGCTGTTTTTT
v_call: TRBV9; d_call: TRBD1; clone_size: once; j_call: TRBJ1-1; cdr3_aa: CASSAVQGRNTEAFF; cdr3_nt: TGTGCCAGCAGCGCTGTACAGGGGAGGAACACTGAAGCTTTCTTT
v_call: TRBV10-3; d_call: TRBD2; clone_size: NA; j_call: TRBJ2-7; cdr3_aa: CAISRSGGEQYF; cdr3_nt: TGTGCCATCAGTCGGTCGGGAGGCGAGCAGTACTTC
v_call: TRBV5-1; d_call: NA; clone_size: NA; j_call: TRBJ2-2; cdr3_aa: CASSLVAPAGELFF; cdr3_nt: TGCGCCAGCAGCTTGGTAGCCCCGGCCGGGGAGCTGTTTTTT
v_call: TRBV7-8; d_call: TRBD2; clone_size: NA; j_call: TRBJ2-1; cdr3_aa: CASSLRAGGPNNEQFF; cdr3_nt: TGTGCCAGCAGCTTGAGAGCGGGAGGGCCTAACAATGAGCAGTTCTTC
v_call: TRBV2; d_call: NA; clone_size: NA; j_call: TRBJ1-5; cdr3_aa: CASSVSLDSNQPQHF; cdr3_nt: TGTGCCAGCAGTGTGAGCCTTGATAGCAATCAGCCCCAGCATTTT
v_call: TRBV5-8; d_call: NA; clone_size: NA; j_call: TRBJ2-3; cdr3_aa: CASSGGQGSKDTQYF; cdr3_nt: TGTGCCAGCAGCGGAGGGCAGGGTAGTAAAGATACGCAGTATTTT
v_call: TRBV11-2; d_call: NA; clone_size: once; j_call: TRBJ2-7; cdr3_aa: CASSWDRGGYEQYF; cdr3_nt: TGTGCCAGCAGCTGGGATCGGGGAGGCTACGAGCAGTACTTC
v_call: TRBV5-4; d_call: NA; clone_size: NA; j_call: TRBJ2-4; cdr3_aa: CASSLKGDIQYF; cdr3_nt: TGTGCCAGCAGCTTAAAGGGGGACATTCAGTACTTC
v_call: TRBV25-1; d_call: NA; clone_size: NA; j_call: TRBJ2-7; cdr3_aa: CASSPMTASYEQYF; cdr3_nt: TGTGCCAGCAGTCCCATGACAGCCTCGTACGAGCAGTACTTC
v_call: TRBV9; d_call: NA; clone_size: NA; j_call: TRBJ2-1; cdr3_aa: CASSVGASSYNEQFF; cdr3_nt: TGTGCCAGCAGCGTAGGCGCTAGCTCCTACAATGAGCAGTTCTTC
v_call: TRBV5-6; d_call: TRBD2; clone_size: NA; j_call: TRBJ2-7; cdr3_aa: CASSQAGLAARGLEQYF; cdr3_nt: TGTGCCAGCAGTCAGGCGGGACTAGCGGCCCGGGGGTTGGAGCAGTACTTC
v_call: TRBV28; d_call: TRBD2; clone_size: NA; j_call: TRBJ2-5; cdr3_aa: CATYLEAPGEGTQYF; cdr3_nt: TGTGCCACCTACCTCGAGGCTCCGGGGGAGGGGACCCAGTACTTC
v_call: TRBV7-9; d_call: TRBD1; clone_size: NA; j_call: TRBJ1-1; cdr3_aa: CASSPGWDRGGTEAFF; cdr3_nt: TGTGCCAGCAGCCCGGGGTGGGACAGGGGAGGCACTGAAGCTTTCTTT
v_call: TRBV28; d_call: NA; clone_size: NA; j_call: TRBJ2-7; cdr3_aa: CASVTVYEQYF; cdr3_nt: TGTGCCAGCGTTACGGTCTACGAGCAGTACTTC
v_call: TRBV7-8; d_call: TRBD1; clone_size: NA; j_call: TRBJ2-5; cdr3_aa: CASSSTGAETQYF; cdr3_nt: TGTGCCAGCAGCTCAACAGGGGCGGAGACCCAGTACTTC
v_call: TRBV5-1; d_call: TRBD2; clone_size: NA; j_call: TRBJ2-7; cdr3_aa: CASSLSGLAGGSSYEQYF; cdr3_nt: TGCGCCAGCAGCTTGAGTGGACTAGCGGGAGGGAGCTCCTACGAGCAGTACTTC
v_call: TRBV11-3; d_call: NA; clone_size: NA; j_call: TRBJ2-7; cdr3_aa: CASSLAPSVNLYEQYF; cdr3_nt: TGTGCCAGCAGCTTAGCACCGTCGGTCAATCTCTACGAGCAGTACTTC
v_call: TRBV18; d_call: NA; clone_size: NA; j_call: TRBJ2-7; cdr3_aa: CASSQWTENAYEQYF; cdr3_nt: TGTGCCAGCTCTCAGTGGACAGAAAACGCTTACGAGCAGTACTTC